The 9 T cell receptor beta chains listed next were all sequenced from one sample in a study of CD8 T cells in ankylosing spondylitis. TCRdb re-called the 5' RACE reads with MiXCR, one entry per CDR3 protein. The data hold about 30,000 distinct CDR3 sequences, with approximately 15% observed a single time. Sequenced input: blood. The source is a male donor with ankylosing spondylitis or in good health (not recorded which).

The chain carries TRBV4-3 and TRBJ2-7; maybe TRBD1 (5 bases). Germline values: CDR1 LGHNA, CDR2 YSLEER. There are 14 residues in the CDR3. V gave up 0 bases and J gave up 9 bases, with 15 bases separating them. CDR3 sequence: CASSQDIQGLAQYF. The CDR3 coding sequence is TGCGCCAGCAGCCAAGACATTCAGGGTCTGGCGCAGTACTTC.

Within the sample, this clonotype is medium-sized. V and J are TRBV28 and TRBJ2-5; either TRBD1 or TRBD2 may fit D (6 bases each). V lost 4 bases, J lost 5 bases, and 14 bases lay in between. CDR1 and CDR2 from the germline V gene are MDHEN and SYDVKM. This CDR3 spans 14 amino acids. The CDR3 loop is CASSSQGRKETQYF. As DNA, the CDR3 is TGTGCCAGCAGTTCCCAGGGGAGGAAGGAGACCCAGTACTTC.

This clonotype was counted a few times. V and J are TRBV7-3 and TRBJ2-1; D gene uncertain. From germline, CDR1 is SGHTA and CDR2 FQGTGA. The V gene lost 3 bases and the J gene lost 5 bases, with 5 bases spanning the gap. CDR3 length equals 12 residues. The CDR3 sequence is CASSFFNNEQFF. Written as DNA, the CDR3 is TGTGCCAGCAGCTTCTTCAACAATGAGCAGTTCTTC.

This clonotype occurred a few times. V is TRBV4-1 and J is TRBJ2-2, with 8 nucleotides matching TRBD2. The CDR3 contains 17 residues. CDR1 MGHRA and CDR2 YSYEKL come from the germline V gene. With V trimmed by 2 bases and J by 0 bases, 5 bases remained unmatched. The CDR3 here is CASSQHTSGSNTGELFF. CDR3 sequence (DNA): TGCGCCAGCAGCCAACACACTAGCGGTTCGAACACCGGGGAGCTGTTTTTT.

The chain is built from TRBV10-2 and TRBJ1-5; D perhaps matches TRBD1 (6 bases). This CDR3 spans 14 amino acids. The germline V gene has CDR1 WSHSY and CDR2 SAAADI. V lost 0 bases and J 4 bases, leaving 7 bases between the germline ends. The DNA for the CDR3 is TGCGCCAGCAGTGAGTCGGGGACAAATCAGCCCCAGCATTTT. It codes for CASSESGTNQPQHF.

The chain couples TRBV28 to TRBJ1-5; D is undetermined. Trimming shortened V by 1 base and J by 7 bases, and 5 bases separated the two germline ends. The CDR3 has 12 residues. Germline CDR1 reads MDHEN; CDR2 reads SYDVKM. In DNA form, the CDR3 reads TGTGCCAGCAGTTTATCAACCCAGCCCCAGCATTTT. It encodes CASSLSTQPQHF.

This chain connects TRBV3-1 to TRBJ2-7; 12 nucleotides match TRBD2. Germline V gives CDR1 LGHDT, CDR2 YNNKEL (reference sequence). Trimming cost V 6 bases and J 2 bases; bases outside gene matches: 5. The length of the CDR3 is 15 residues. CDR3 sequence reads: CASRDGLAGPYEQYF. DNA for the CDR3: TGTGCCAGCAGGGACGGACTAGCGGGACCCTACGAGCAGTACTTC.

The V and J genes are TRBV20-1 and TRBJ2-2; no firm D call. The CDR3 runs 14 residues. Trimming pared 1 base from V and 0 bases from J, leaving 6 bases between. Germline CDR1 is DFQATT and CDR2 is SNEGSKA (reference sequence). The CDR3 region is CSARVHTNTGELFF. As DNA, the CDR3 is TGCAGTGCTAGAGTCCACACGAACACCGGGGAGCTGTTTTTT.

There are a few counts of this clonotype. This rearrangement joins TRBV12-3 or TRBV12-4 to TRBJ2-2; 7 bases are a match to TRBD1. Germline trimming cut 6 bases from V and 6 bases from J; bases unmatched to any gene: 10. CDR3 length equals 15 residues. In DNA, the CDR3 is TGTGCCAGCAGAGATACAGGGGCCGGCGCCGGGGAGCTGTTTTTT. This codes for CASRDTGAGAGELFF.